The 30 T cell receptor beta chains given below trace back to one sample, sequenced in a study of T cell repertoires in cytomegalovirus infection. TCRdb independently ran MiXCR on the reads; one entry per CDR3 protein. The sample includes about 530,000 distinct CDR3 sequences, 26% of them seen just once. The sample was PBMCs. Receptors originate from a human donor in good health (CMV status not recorded). Some clones in this sample may be carry-over from other donors' samples.

The V gene is TRBV4-1, the J gene TRBJ1-5, with D hard to call. The length of the CDR3 is 15 residues. V was cut by 0 bases and J by 7 bases, with 13 bases left in between. The V gene's germline CDR1 is MGHRA and CDR2 YSYEKL. The CDR3 loop reads CASSQEAGGGQPQHF. The CDR3 region has the DNA TGCGCCAGCAGCCAAGAGGCAGGAGGTGGGCAGCCCCAGCATTTT.

In its sample, this clonotype was seen once. This chain uses TRBV7-2 with TRBJ1-2; tentative D call: TRBD1 (5 bases). With 2 bases removed from V and 8 bases from J, the gap between germline ends came to 27 bases. Germline-derived CDR1 and CDR2 are SGHTA and FQGNSA. The CDR3 is 18 amino acids. CDR3 bases: TGTGCCAGCAGCTTAAGGGGAGGGAGAGGGACGGCCCCGAGAGGCTACACCTTC. This encodes CASSLRGGRGTAPRGYTF.

This clonotype was detected only a few times. The chain carries TRBV11-2 and TRBJ2-7, with TRBD2 identical over 12 bases. The CDR3 runs to 16 residues. V was pared by 4 bases and J by 0 bases, with 4 bases of the junction left unmatched. Per the germline V gene, CDR1 is SGHAT and CDR2 is FQNNGV. CDR3 in amino acids: CASSSPGLAGSYEQYV. CDR3 nucleotide sequence: TGTGCCAGCAGCTCGCCGGGACTAGCGGGCTCCTACGAGCAGTACGTC.

This clonotype was counted ten times or more. CDR3 DNA sequence: TGCGCCAGCAGCCACATTCCGGGACTCCGACTCCGGGATACGCAGTATTTT. Translating it yields CASSHIPGLRLRDTQYF. This chain uses TRBV4-1 with TRBJ2-3, with D tentatively TRBD2 (6 bases). The CDR3 sequence is 17 residues long. Between the trimmed V and J ends, which lost 3 bases and 6 bases, there was a span of 22 bases. Germline V gene lookup returns CDR1 MGHRA and CDR2 YSYEKL.

In this sample, this clonotype turned up many times. CDR3 protein: CASSFDGVEPQHF. The CDR3 nucleotides read TGTGCCAGCAGTTTCGATGGGGTCGAGCCCCAGCATTTT. The chain links TRBV28 to TRBJ1-5, with D unclear. Trimming left V 3 bases short and J 8 bases short, with 11 bases between. Germline V CDR1 and CDR2: MDHEN, SYDVKM. The CDR3 runs to 13 residues.

This clonotype was recorded a few times. The chain couples TRBV12-3 or TRBV12-4 to TRBJ1-2, with D possibly TRBD1 on 5 matching bases. This CDR3 is 12 amino acids long. V lost 7 bases and J 6 bases, leaving 12 bases between the germline ends. The CDR3 nucleotides are TGTGCCAGCACAGGGCTGGAGGATGGCTACACCTTC. Amino acids: CASTGLEDGYTF.

The genes are TRBV28 and TRBJ1-5; D remains ambiguous. Germline CDR1 is MDHEN and CDR2 is SYDVKM. The V gene lost 2 bases and the J gene lost 9 bases, with 8 bases spanning the gap. This CDR3 has 12 residues. This chain's CDR3 is CASSLEARPQHF. The DNA of the CDR3 is TGTGCCAGCAGTTTAGAAGCGAGGCCCCAGCATTTT.

This clonotype was detected ten times or more. The chain is built from TRBV7-2 and TRBJ1-4, with 8 bases fitting TRBD1. The V gene end was trimmed by 2 bases and the J gene end by 7 bases; junction bases not matched to a gene: 9. The CDR3 is 16 amino acids. CDR1 is SGHTA and CDR2 is FQGNSA in the germline V gene. In DNA form, the CDR3 reads TGTGCCAGCAGCTTATCCCCTTCAGGACAGGGTGAAAAACTGTTTTTT. Amino acid sequence: CASSLSPSGQGEKLFF. Drawing the rest from reference TRBV7-2 and TRBJ1-4, the complete variable domain is GAGVSQSPSNKVTEKGKDVELRCDPISGHTALYWYRQSLGQGLEFLIYFQGNSAPDKSGLPSDRFSAERTGGSVSTLTIQRTQQEDSAVYLCASSLSPSGQGEKLFFGSGTQLSVL.

DNA for the CDR3: TGTGCCAGCAGCCCTTCTTGGCTTCGAAACATTCAGTACTTC. Translation: CASSPSWLRNIQYF. The chain has TRBV5-5 and TRBJ2-4; D not resolved. Germline V CDR1 and CDR2: SGHKS, YYEKEE (reference sequence). The CDR3 consists of 14 residues. With 4 bases removed from V and 6 bases from J, the gap between germline ends came to 14 bases.

This clonotype showed up many times. The chain is built from TRBV7-8 and TRBJ2-1; 8 bases align to TRBD2. The J segment lost 0 bases and the V segment lost 0 bases, leaving 10 bases of the junction unmatched. In germline, CDR1 is SGHVS, CDR2 FQNEAQ. This CDR3 spans 19 amino acids. The CDR3 loop reads CASSLASGSSLSSYNEQFF. The CDR3 DNA follows: TGTGCCAGCAGCTTAGCGAGCGGGAGTTCCCTAAGCTCCTACAATGAGCAGTTCTTC.

The chain employs TRBV5-4 and TRBJ2-7, with TRBD2 identical over 8 bases. Trimming at V came to 4 bases and at J to 4 bases, leaving 7 bases not matched to a gene. This CDR3 has 14 residues. Germline CDR1 is SGHNT and CDR2 is YYREEE (reference sequence). The CDR3 reads CASSTGGGGYEQYF. The DNA of the CDR3 is TGTGCCAGCAGCACGGGGGGGGGCGGTTACGAGCAGTACTTC.

This clonotype was counted ten times or more. The V gene is TRBV7-9, the J gene TRBJ2-1, with D unresolved. V was pared by 3 bases and J by 8 bases, with 5 bases between. The CDR3 is made up of 11 amino acids. Germline CDR1 and CDR2: SEHNR and FQNEAQ (reference sequence). In nucleotides, the CDR3 is TGTGCCAGCAGCTTTACCGATGAGCAGTTCTTC. Its translation: CASSFTDEQFF.

The rearrangement links TRBV28 to TRBJ1-2, with 7 bases lining up with TRBD1. The V gene end was trimmed by 5 bases and the J gene end by 0 bases; junction bases not matched to a gene: 9. Germline V gene data show CDR1 as MDHEN and CDR2 as SYDVKM. The CDR3 covers 16 residues. The CDR3 sequence: CASSPRQGRTNYGYTF. CDR3 sequence (DNA): TGTGCCAGCAGTCCCCGACAGGGAAGGACTAACTATGGCTACACCTTC.

This clonotype was recorded a few times. J is TRBJ2-3 and V is TRBV6-2 or TRBV6-3, with D perhaps matching TRBD1 (5 bases). V gave up 6 bases and J gave up 2 bases, with 21 bases separating them. The CDR3 is made up of 17 amino acids. Germline CDR1 and CDR2: MNHEY and SVGEGT. CDR3 loop: CASSQAEGAFLTDTQYF. CDR3 DNA: TGTGCCAGCAGCCAGGCGGAAGGGGCATTCCTCACAGATACGCAGTATTTT.

The rearrangement links TRBV7-3 to TRBJ2-5, with D perhaps TRBD2 (6 bases). Trimming cost V 8 bases and J 1 base, with 11 bases left between them. CDR1 and CDR2 from the germline V gene are SGHTA and FQGTGA. The CDR3 has 13 amino acids. The DNA of the CDR3 is TGTGCCAGCGGACCCGGGGGCCAAGAGACCCAGTACTTC. It encodes CASGPGGQETQYF.

The V gene is TRBV4-1, the J gene TRBJ1-1; D unresolved. Trimming cost V 4 bases and J 10 bases, with 13 bases left between them. There are 12 residues in the CDR3. The germline gives CDR1 MGHRA, CDR2 YSYEKL. This CDR3 reads CASSPIGKVAFF. CDR3 nucleotides: TGCGCCAGCAGCCCCATCGGCAAGGTAGCTTTCTTT.

The chain couples TRBV7-3 to TRBJ2-1; TRBD2 matches at 9 bases. The CDR3 consists of 14 residues. Unmatched junction bases numbered 12, after V lost 4 bases and J lost 14 bases. CDR1 SGHTA and CDR2 FQGTGA come from the germline V gene. In nucleotides, the CDR3 is TGTGCCAGCAGCTCCTCGGGGACTAGCCCCTCCAAGTTCTTC. It translates to CASSSSGTSPSKFF.

The V and J genes are TRBV20-1 and TRBJ1-5; 7 bases fit TRBD1. V dropped 0 bases and J dropped 4; count of bases not matched to a gene: 6. CDR1 is DFQATT and CDR2 is SNEGSKA in the germline V gene (reference sequence). This CDR3 comprises 15 residues. CDR3 coding DNA: TGCAGTGCTAGAGATGTACAGGGGACGAATCAGCCCCAGCATTTT. Translating it yields CSARDVQGTNQPQHF.

This clonotype was seen a handful of times. The rearrangement links TRBV11-2 to TRBJ2-1, with TRBD2 as a possible D gene (5 bases). V was trimmed by 2 bases and J by 0 bases, leaving 11 bases between them. The CDR3 has 16 amino acids. The germline gives CDR1 SGHAT, CDR2 FQNNGV. The CDR3 nucleotides read TGTGCCAGCAGCTTATTACGGGGAAACTCCTACAATGAGCAGTTCTTC. This translates into CASSLLRGNSYNEQFF.

The V call is TRBV5-1, the J call TRBJ2-3, with D unclear. CDR1 SGHRS and CDR2 YFSETQ come from the germline V gene. The germline V and J ends were trimmed by 0 bases and 0 bases, with 8 bases remaining between them. The CDR3 contains 15 residues. CDR3: CASSLEAKSTDTQYF. CDR3 sequence (DNA): TGCGCCAGCAGCTTGGAAGCGAAAAGCACAGATACGCAGTATTTT.

This clonotype was picked up many times. The CDR3 DNA is TGTGCCAGCAACGACAGGGCCTCACCTGGAAACACCATATATTTT. As protein: CASNDRASPGNTIYF. The chain carries TRBV7-2 and TRBJ1-3, with TRBD1 matching over 7 bases. V lost 7 bases to trimming and J lost 2 bases; unmatched junction nucleotides: 8. This CDR3 is 15 amino acids long. Germline values: CDR1 SGHTA, CDR2 FQGNSA. Full variable domain (rest looked up from reference TRBV7-2 and TRBJ1-3): GAGVSQSPSNKVTEKGKDVELRCDPISGHTALYWYRQSLGQGLEFLIYFQGNSAPDKSGLPSDRFSAERTGGSVSTLTIQRTQQEDSAVYLCASNDRASPGNTIYFGEGSWLTVV.

The J gene is TRBJ2-7, the V gene TRBV7-6, with unresolved D. The CDR3 runs 17 residues. Germline V gene sequence: CDR1 SGHVS, CDR2 FNYEAQ. V lost 3 bases to trimming and J lost 3 bases, with 21 bases between them. The CDR3 region has the DNA TGTGCCAGCAGCTTGACCCCCCCTGGACCAGGCCACTACGAGCAGTACTTC. Translating it yields CASSLTPPGPGHYEQYF.

This clonotype was counted only a few times. The rearrangement joins TRBV4-3 to TRBJ2-7, with 10 bases that match TRBD2. The CDR3 totals 15 residues. CDR1 LGHNA and CDR2 YSLEER come from the germline V gene. The ends lost 2 bases at V and 4 bases at J; junction bases unmatched: 5. The CDR3 DNA follows: TGCGCCAGCAGCCAACAGCGGGAGGGCGGGTACGAGCAGTACTTC. It translates to CASSQQREGGYEQYF.

The CDR3 nucleotides are TGTGCCAGCAGTAAGCCCCTCTGGGAACTAGCGGGAACAAGTCAAGAGACCCAGTACTTC. Protein product: CASSKPLWELAGTSQETQYF. The gene calls are TRBV25-1 and TRBJ2-5; 10 nucleotides line up with TRBD2. CDR1 is MGHDK, CDR2 SYGVNS, per germline. CDR3 length equals 20 residues. The V segment lost 5 bases and the J segment 2 bases; nucleotides outside the gene matches: 20.

There are a few counts of this clonotype. The chain is built from TRBV18 and TRBJ1-1; a possible D gene is TRBD1 (6 bases). This CDR3 is built from 17 residues. Trimming shortened V by 4 bases and J by 11 bases, and 29 bases separated the two germline ends. Germline V gene lookup returns CDR1 KGHSH and CDR2 LQKENI. The CDR3 DNA reads TGTGCCAGCTCACAACTGCAGGGGACCCCTGACTATTTGAAGGCTTTCTTT. Its translation: CASSQLQGTPDYLKAFF.

About this clonotype: It may be a read error: a sequence one base away is much more abundant. The chain joins TRBV7-8 to TRBJ2-5; D is ambiguous. V shed 7 bases and J shed 5 bases, with 20 bases lying between them. The CDR3 is made up of 15 amino acids. Germline V lookup: CDR1 SGHVS, CDR2 FQNEAQ. The CDR3 is CASTMSAVGRETQYF. The DNA of the CDR3 is TGTGCCAGCACCATGTCCGCGGTAGGCCGGGAGACCCAGTACTTC.

The genes are TRBV28 and TRBJ2-5; no clear D gene. CDR1 and CDR2 (germline): MDHEN, SYDVKM. V lost 6 bases and J 5 bases, leaving 13 bases between the germline ends. The CDR3 extends over 13 amino acids. The CDR3 sequence is CASSVTRKETQYF. Here the CDR3 DNA reads TGTGCCAGCAGCGTAACACGTAAGGAGACCCAGTACTTC. The full variable domain, rest sourced from reference TRBV28 and TRBJ2-5, is DVKVTQSSRYLVKRTGEKVFLECVQDMDHENMFWYRQDPGLGLRLIYFSYDVKMKEKGDIPEGYSVSREKKERFSLILESASTNQTSMYLCASSVTRKETQYFGPGTRLLVL.

This clonotype was counted a few times. V gene TRBV6-5 combines with J gene TRBJ1-2; D is uncertain. Germline loops: CDR1 MNHEY, CDR2 SVGAGI. The V gene lost 5 bases and the J gene lost 4 bases, with 17 bases spanning the gap. This CDR3 has 15 amino acids. The CDR3 sequence: CASSHAPDGPYGYTF. CDR3 in DNA: TGTGCCAGCAGTCACGCCCCGGACGGACCCTATGGCTACACCTTC.

In this sample, this clonotype turned up a few times. The gene calls are TRBV7-8 and TRBJ2-7; D is unresolved. CDR3 length: 14 amino acids. Trimming pared 1 base from V and 6 bases from J, leaving 13 bases between. Germline assignment: CDR1 SGHVS and CDR2 FQNEAQ. In DNA form, the CDR3 reads TGTGCCAGCAGCTTAGATTCCATTCCCCTCGAGCAGTACGTC. Translating gives CASSLDSIPLEQYV.

This clonotype was recorded a few times. The chain couples TRBV7-9 to TRBJ1-6; perhaps TRBD1 as D (6 bases). The CDR3 has 17 residues. CDR1 SEHNR and CDR2 FQNEAQ come from the germline V gene (reference sequence). V dropped 5 bases and J dropped 6 bases, with 20 bases sitting between them. CDR3 residues: CASSDEAGTKINSPLHF. CDR3 bases: TGTGCCAGCAGCGATGAAGCCGGGACAAAGATTAATTCACCCCTCCACTTT.